This T cell receptor (beta chain) was documented in a study of Ad26.COV2.S vaccination and SARS-CoV-2 variants. The CDR3 contains 14 residues. The V end lost 4 bases, the J end lost 4 bases, and 14 bases lay between the germline ends. In germline, CDR1 is SGHRS, CDR2 YFSETQ. The repertoire was sequenced with immunoSEQ multiplex PCR; TCRdb's copy has only in-frame clones and lacks some. The data contain more than 150,000 clones, roughly 85% of them seen just once; the ten biggest clones take up less than 6%. Study outcomes and limitations: Using TCR breadth and depth analyses may have led to underestimated total T cell responses.

Details on this clone: As yet, its antigen is unknown.

Source: peripheral blood, taken after recovery from COVID-19. This sequence joins TRBV5-1 and TRBJ2-5; D gene unclear. The sequence was obtained from a human donor who had recovered from COVID-19. The CDR3 protein is CASSTSGTRETQYF. For the CDR3, the DNA is TGCGCCAGCAGCACTTCAGGTACGAGAGAGACCCAGTACTTC.